This passage covers 8 T cell receptor beta chains from one sample sequenced in a study of T cell responses to AZD1222 COVID-19 vaccine. This table comes from immunoSEQ multiplex PCR, and its TCRdb copy is limited to in-frame clones, with some not included. Among roughly 97,000 clones, roughly 93% were seen once, and the ten largest hold 5%. The input for sequencing was peripheral blood, taken on day 0 of AZD1222 vaccination. The receptors stem from an adult in good health.

This rearrangement joins TRBV3-1 (or the pseudogene TRBV3-2) to TRBJ2-1, with D possibly matching TRBD2 (5 bases). V was clipped by 1 base and J by 7 bases, with 5 bases between them. Germline V CDR1 and CDR2: LGHDT, YNNKEL (reference sequence). CDR3 length equals 12 residues. The CDR3 loop reads CASSQGGNEQFF. CDR3 nucleotides: TGTGCCAGCAGCCAAGGCGGGAATGAGCAGTTCTTC.

The chain joins TRBV21-1 to TRBJ2-2; the table's D call, TRBD1, was not checked against the DNA. TRBV21-1 is a recognized pseudogene. The CDR3 sequence is 14 residues long. The DNA for the CDR3 is TGTGCCATTGTAGGACAGGCCCGCGACGGGGAGCTGTTTTTT. Its protein product is CAIVGQARDGELFF.

V is TRBV24-1 and J is TRBJ1-2, with D possibly TRBD1 on 6 matching bases. The germline V gene encodes CDR1 KGHDR and CDR2 SFDVKD. This CDR3 is 14 amino acids long. With 4 bases removed from V and 5 bases from J, the gap between germline ends came to 13 bases. CDR3 sequence: CATSESGVEYGYTF. In DNA form, the CDR3 reads TGTGCCACCAGTGAATCAGGGGTGGAGTATGGCTACACCTTC.

This sequence joins TRBV29-1 and TRBJ2-1, with 10 bases aligning to TRBD2. The CDR3 extends over 14 amino acids. Germline V lookup: CDR1 SQVTM, CDR2 ANQGSEA. V lost 4 bases, J lost 6 bases, and 6 bases stayed unmatched. The CDR3 DNA reads as TGCAGCGTTGTAAGGGCTAGCGGGAGCAATGAGCAGTTCTTC. This gives the protein CSVVRASGSNEQFF.

On this clone: The sample has other DNA sequences that encode this CDR3 too. The chain recombines TRBV28 with TRBJ2-7; D gene uncertain. Trimming stripped 3 bases from V and 5 bases from J, with 8 bases between. Germline V lookup: CDR1 MDHEN, CDR2 SYDVKM. This CDR3 region has 12 residues. The CDR3 nucleotides are TGTGCCAGCAGTTTGCTAGGGCACGAGCAGTACTTC. This codes for CASSLLGHEQYF.

V gene TRBV11-3 combines with J gene TRBJ2-3; TRBD1 agrees at 8 bases. CDR3 length equals 12 residues. Unmatched junction bases numbered 5, after V lost 4 bases and J lost 11 bases. CDR1 is SGHNT, CDR2 YENEEA, per germline. CDR3 sequence: CASSSSGGGQYF. The CDR3 nucleotides read TGTGCCAGCAGCTCCTCAGGGGGCGGGCAGTATTTT.

The chain joins TRBV7-2 to TRBJ2-4; D is tentatively TRBD1 or TRBD2 (5 bases each). The CDR3 is 14 amino acids. Germline lookup yields CDR1 SGHTA and CDR2 FQGNSA. Trimming left V 3 bases short and J 6 bases short, with 12 bases between. This chain's CDR3 is CASSLSRDRNIQYF. DNA for the CDR3: TGTGCCAGCAGCTTGTCAAGGGACCGAAACATTCAGTACTTC.

The V gene is TRBV3-1 (or the pseudogene TRBV3-2), the J gene TRBJ2-7; possibly TRBD1 for D (6 bases). The CDR3 totals 16 residues. The V gene's germline CDR1 is LGHDT and CDR2 YNNKEL (reference sequence). V was clipped by 0 bases and J by 4 bases, with 16 bases between them. CDR3 protein: CASSQDEGRGPYEQYF. As DNA, the CDR3 is TGTGCCAGCAGCCAAGATGAAGGCAGGGGCCCATACGAGCAGTACTTC.